These 17 T cell receptor beta chains were all obtained from the same sample, sequenced in a study. In TCRdb, the 5' RACE reads were re-called with MiXCR into one record per CDR3 protein. This table holds under 45,000 distinct CDR3 sequences, 30% found once. The source material was tumor-infiltrating memory CD4+ T cells sorted from the breast tumor. The subset: memory CD4+ T cells, CD4+CD45RO+CD25-. The receptors here all came from a female donor with breast cancer.

This clonotype was detected ten times or more. The chain couples TRBV20-1 to TRBJ1-6; D is ambiguous. CDR1 is DFQATT and CDR2 is SNEGSKA in the germline V gene (reference sequence). Trimming pared 6 bases from V and 6 bases from J, leaving 12 bases between. The CDR3 sequence is 13 residues long. CDR3 coding DNA: TGCAGTGCAGGACGGCGCAGTAATTCACCCCTCCACTTT. Residues: CSAGRRSNSPLHF.

Note on this clonotype: At one boundary the junction diverges from the germline segment, which might be a read error. The rearrangement links TRBV5-1 to TRBJ2-1; 7 positions agree with TRBD2. This CDR3 is built from 15 residues. Germline V gene sequence: CDR1 SGHRS, CDR2 YFSETQ. The CDR3 bases are TGCGCCGGCAGCTTGGGCGGGGGCTCCTACAATGAGCAGTTCTTC. Amino acids: CAGSLGGGSYNEQFF.

This chain links TRBV18 with TRBJ2-1, with 8 nucleotides matching TRBD1. In germline, CDR1 is KGHSH, CDR2 LQKENI. V was pared by 3 bases and J by 9 bases, with 1 base of the junction left unmatched. This CDR3 is built from 12 residues. CDR3 residues: CASSPTGGEQFF. The CDR3, as DNA: TGTGCCAGCTCACCTACAGGGGGTGAGCAGTTCTTC.

The chain uses TRBV27 and TRBJ2-7, with TRBD2 as a possible D gene (6 bases). Germline-derived CDR1 and CDR2 are MNHEY and SMNVEV (reference sequence). The CDR3 spans 16 residues. Deletions cut 0 bases from V and 1 base from J, with 13 bases between. The CDR3 sequence: CASSLSWEADSYEQYF. The CDR3 DNA reads TGTGCCAGCAGTTTATCGTGGGAGGCGGATTCCTACGAGCAGTACTTC.

The chain joins TRBV28 to TRBJ2-3; no firm D call. The V and J ends lost 5 bases and 10 bases respectively, with 16 bases between them. Germline CDR1 MDHEN, CDR2 SYDVKM. This CDR3 is built from 13 residues. CDR3 DNA sequence: TGTGCCAGCAGTCTTCTGGACGGGTTGGCGCAGTATTTT. Its protein product is CASSLLDGLAQYF.

CDR3 protein: CASSPQTGSVGTQYF. The CDR3 bases are TGTGCCAGCAGCCCTCAGACAGGATCGGTGGGGACCCAGTACTTC. The chain joins TRBV9 to TRBJ2-5, with a tentative D call TRBD1 (6 bases). Per the germline V gene, CDR1 is SGDLS and CDR2 is YYNGEE. The CDR3 is 15 amino acids. The germline V and J ends were trimmed by 4 bases and 7 bases, with 20 bases remaining between them.

Details on this clonotype: This may be a read error, as it is one base from a much larger clone. In this CDR3 the conserved last residue, phenylalanine or tryptophan, is missing, so a read error is likely. The J gene is TRBJ2-3, the V gene TRBV5-1; D is possibly TRBD2 (5 bases). Trimming left V 1 base short and J 6 bases short, with 12 bases between. This CDR3 region has 14 residues. Germline values: CDR1 SGHRS, CDR2 YFSETQ. The CDR3, as DNA: TGCGCCAGCAGCTTGAGGAGCGGCGGGGATACGCAGTATTCT. Translated: CASSLRSGGDTQYS.

This clonotype was observed a handful of times. CDR3 DNA sequence: TGTGCCAGCAGTTTTCGGTACGAGCAGTACTTC. Its protein product is CASSFRYEQYF. The genes are TRBV12-3 or TRBV12-4 and TRBJ2-7; D is unclear. Trimming pared 3 bases from V and 4 bases from J, leaving 4 bases between. There are 11 residues in the CDR3.

V is TRBV12-3 or TRBV12-4 and J is TRBJ2-5; D is perhaps TRBD1 (6 bases). The CDR3 has 14 residues. V lost 0 bases and J lost 2, with 7 bases in between. CDR3 region: CASSLAGQQETQYF. The CDR3 nucleotides are TGTGCCAGCAGTTTAGCAGGACAGCAAGAGACCCAGTACTTC.

V is TRBV6-5 and J is TRBJ2-4, with D possibly TRBD1 on 5 matching bases. The CDR3 is 14 residues long. Looked up from germline, CDR1 is MNHEY and CDR2 is SVGAGI. Trimming shortened V by 4 bases and J by 6 bases, and 13 bases separated the two germline ends. DNA for the CDR3: TGTGCCAGCAGTTCGACAGATGTTAGAAACATTCAGTACTTC. Its protein product is CASSSTDVRNIQYF.

This clonotype was seen a few times. The V call is TRBV5-1, the J call TRBJ2-5; D call uncertain. Trimming stripped 5 bases from V and 0 bases from J, with 17 bases between. The CDR3 totals 16 residues. Germline V gene lookup returns CDR1 SGHRS and CDR2 YFSETQ. The CDR3 DNA is TGCGCCAGCAGAGGTCTCGGGCATCAGTACCAAGAGACCCAGTACTTC. As protein: CASRGLGHQYQETQYF.

This clonotype is medium-sized (0.01 to 0.1%). A read error may produce the germline difference seen at one junction end. V is TRBV20-1 and J is TRBJ1-2; maybe TRBD1 (6 bases). Per the germline V gene, CDR1 is DFQATT and CDR2 is SNEGSKA (reference sequence). This CDR3 has 13 residues. CDR3 nucleotides: TGCAGCGCTAGCCGGGGGCTTGTCTATGGCTACACCTTC. Protein product: CSASRGLVYGYTF.

This clonotype was counted only a few times. The chain links TRBV6-1 to TRBJ2-7; TRBD2 matches 14 bases. The J segment lost 4 bases and the V segment lost 3 bases, leaving 5 bases of the junction unmatched. This CDR3 has 16 residues. The germline gives CDR1 MNHNS, CDR2 SASEGT. CDR3: CASSDATSGGVYEQYF. The CDR3 region has the DNA TGTGCCAGCAGTGATGCGACTAGCGGGGGGGTTTACGAGCAGTACTTC.

This clonotype was observed a few times. The chain uses TRBV7-3 and TRBJ2-1; D is unresolved. The CDR3 extends over 12 amino acids. The ends were cut back, 2 bases at V and 9 bases at J, with 8 bases in the middle. Germline loops: CDR1 SGHTA, CDR2 FQGTGA. CDR3 residues: CASSLGWGEQFF. CDR3 nucleotide sequence: TGTGCCAGCAGCTTAGGGTGGGGTGAGCAGTTCTTC.

This clonotype was seen more than once but under ten times. The rearrangement links TRBV5-1 to TRBJ2-7, with 8 bases fitting TRBD2. CDR3 length: 17 residues. The V gene end was trimmed by 3 bases and the J gene end by 0 bases; junction bases not matched to a gene: 11. Germline-derived CDR1 and CDR2 are SGHRS and YFSETQ. The CDR3 nucleotides are TGCGCCAGCAGCTGGGGACTCACTAGCGGTAGCTCCTACGAGCAGTACTTC. Protein: CASSWGLTSGSSYEQYF.

This clonotype was counted only a few times. This chain uses TRBV4-1 with TRBJ2-7; D might be TRBD2 (6 bases). CDR3 length: 15 residues. Looked up from germline, CDR1 is MGHRA and CDR2 is YSYEKL. V gave up 4 bases and J gave up 7 bases, with 20 bases separating them. CDR3 sequence (DNA): TGCGCCAGCAGCCCACACCGGGACTTAGTTGGTGAGCAGTACTTC. Translated: CASSPHRDLVGEQYF.

This clonotype has ten or more counts. V is TRBV4-1 and J is TRBJ2-1, with 7 bases matching TRBD2. Germline trimming cut 0 bases from V and 8 bases from J; bases unmatched to any gene: 16. CDR3 length: 18 amino acids. CDR1 is MGHRA, CDR2 YSYEKL, per germline. The CDR3 nucleotides are TGCGCCAGCAGCCAAGAGAAGGCACTAGCGAGGGGTGAAGATGAGCAGTTCTTC. Residues: CASSQEKALARGEDEQFF.